These 6 T cell receptor beta chains came from one sample sequenced in a study of cytomegalovirus exposure and HLA in healthy donors. Researchers ran the PCR with 60 Vbeta and 13 Jbeta primers. The assay was immunoSEQ multiplex PCR, and TCRdb's table has in-frame clones only and misses some. The table includes some 200,000 clones, about 77% detected once. The material sequenced was PBMCs. The receptors derive from a young woman in good health and CMV-seronegative.

The chain links TRBV6-5 to TRBJ2-7, with 7 positions matching TRBD2. Germline V lookup: CDR1 MNHEY, CDR2 SVGAGI. The J segment lost 3 bases and the V segment lost 4 bases, leaving 6 bases of the junction unmatched. CDR3 length: 14 amino acids. The CDR3: CASSLAGYSYEQYF. In DNA, the CDR3 is TGTGCCAGCAGTTTAGCGGGTTATAGCTACGAGCAGTACTTC.

This rearrangement joins TRBV21-1 to TRBJ2-3; no check of the table's D call, TRBD1, against the DNA was made. TRBV21-1 is a recognized pseudogene. The CDR3 is 17 residues long. The CDR3 nucleotides read TGTGCCAGCAGCAAAGGCATTTGGTCAGGGGAACCAGATACGCAGTATTTT. It is translated as CASSKGIWSGEPDTQYF.

The rearrangement joins TRBV5-1 to TRBJ1-1; the D is unclear. Germline CDR1 is SGHRS and CDR2 is YFSETQ. This CDR3 region has 14 residues. Trimming took off 3 bases at V and 0 bases at J, with 9 bases between the two ends. CDR3: CASSSDGVNTEAFF. The CDR3 nucleotides read TGCGCCAGCAGCTCGGACGGGGTGAACACTGAAGCTTTCTTT.

The V call is TRBV9, the J call TRBJ2-3; no definite D call. The CDR3 sequence is 16 residues long. The V gene's germline CDR1 is SGDLS and CDR2 YYNGEE. V lost 0 bases and J lost 1, with 12 bases in between. The CDR3 coding sequence is TGTGCCAGCAGCGTAGAAGTGCGGTCTCGCACAGATACGCAGTATTTT. Translating it yields CASSVEVRSRTDTQYF.

V is TRBV28 and J is TRBJ1-5; 7 bases fit TRBD1. The CDR3 length is 15 residues. Germline CDR1 MDHEN, CDR2 SYDVKM. Losses at the gene ends were 7 bases for V and 2 bases for J; bases not matched to a gene: 8. The CDR3 protein is CASIYRGWGNQPQHF. The CDR3 DNA follows: TGTGCCAGCATTTACAGGGGATGGGGCAATCAGCCCCAGCATTTT.

The chain recombines TRBV4-1 with TRBJ1-1; D not resolved. The germline V gene has CDR1 MGHRA and CDR2 YSYEKL. CDR3 length: 12 amino acids. Trimming cost V 1 base and J 8 bases, with 8 bases left between them. CDR3 protein: CASSQVRGEAFF. Here the CDR3 DNA reads TGCGCCAGCAGCCAAGTTCGGGGAGAAGCTTTCTTT.